What follows are 20 T cell receptor beta chains derived from one specimen sequenced in a study of T cells in Graves' hyperthyroidism and ophthalmopathy. Regions amplified from RNA transcripts were the TCR beta CDR3 regions. The TCR CDR3 first-round RT-PCR relied on the HTBI primer set. Via MiXCR, TCRdb re-called the multiplex PCR reads, giving one row per CDR3 protein. The sample has around 720,000 distinct CDR3 sequences; 35% are singletons. The source material was blood. The source of these receptors is a woman aged 40 to 49 with Graves' hyperthyroidism.

On this clonotype itself: A read error may account for a junction end that differs from germline. DNA for the CDR3: TGCGCCAGCAGCCAAGATCGGGCAGGGGGACCCTCTGGAAACACCATATATTTT. Translating gives CASSQDRAGGPSGNTIYF. This rearrangement joins TRBV7-2 to TRBJ1-3; TRBD1 matches 7 bases. The CDR3 has 18 amino acids. Germline V gives CDR1 SGHTA, CDR2 FQGNSA. The variable domain in full, completed from reference TRBV7-2 and TRBJ1-3, reads GAGVSQSPSNKVTEKGKDVELRCDPISGHTALYWYRQSLGQGLEFLIYFQGNSAPDKSGLPSDRFSAERTGGSVSTLTIQRTQQEDSAVYLCASSQDRAGGPSGNTIYFGEGSWLTVV.

This clonotype was counted only a few times. The gene calls are TRBV11-3 and TRBJ1-2; 7 bases line up with TRBD1. The CDR3 extends over 14 amino acids. Germline V gene sequence: CDR1 SGHNT, CDR2 YENEEA. V shed 2 bases, J shed 2 bases, and the junction held 2 bases outside the gene matches. CDR3 region: CASSLRGQNYGYTF. CDR3 sequence (DNA): TGTGCCAGCAGCTTAAGGGGGCAGAACTATGGCTACACCTTC. The full variable domain, in which reference TRBV11-3 and TRBJ1-2 provide the parts outside the CDR3, is EAGVVQSPRYKIIEKKQPVAFWCNPISGHNTLYWYLQNLGQGPELLIRYENEEAVDDSQLPKDRFSAERLKGVDSTLKIQPAELGDSAVYLCASSLRGQNYGYTFGSGTRLTVV.

This clonotype was seen more than once but under ten times. The rearrangement joins TRBV7-2 to TRBJ2-7; 9 nucleotides line up with TRBD2. Germline V gene data show CDR1 as SGHTA and CDR2 as FQGNSA. Unmatched junction bases numbered 5, after V lost 6 bases and J lost 2 bases. The CDR3 is 14 amino acids. The CDR3 is CASSYSSGAYEQYF. The CDR3 DNA reads as TGTGCCAGCAGTTACTCTAGCGGGGCCTACGAGCAGTACTTC.

The chain recombines TRBV25-1 with TRBJ1-4; 8 bases map to TRBD1. The CDR3 covers 17 residues. J was trimmed by 0 bases and V by 8 bases; bases with no gene match: 11. Looked up from germline, CDR1 is MGHDK and CDR2 is SYGVNS. In DNA, the CDR3 is TGTGCCAGCTCACCGTTGACAGGGGAGGCAACTAATGAAAAACTGTTTTTT. Its protein product is CASSPLTGEATNEKLFF.

At least ten counts were recorded for this clonotype. The V gene is TRBV2, the J gene TRBJ1-4; perhaps TRBD1 as D (5 bases). CDR3 size: 15 residues. Germline CDR1 reads SNHLY; CDR2 reads FYNNEI. Trimming pared 10 bases from V and 2 bases from J, leaving 17 bases between. CDR3 nucleotides: TGTGCCACCCAACAAGGAGGGACCACTAATGAAAAACTGTTTTTT. As protein: CATQQGGTTNEKLFF.

CDR3 sequence reads: CSVVVGQETQYF. CDR3 sequence (DNA): TGCAGCGTTGTGGTAGGACAAGAGACCCAGTACTTC. V usage is TRBV29-1 and J usage is TRBJ2-5; D remains unclear. V lost 4 bases, J lost 2 bases, and 8 bases lay in between. Germline V CDR1 and CDR2: SQVTM, ANQGSEA. CDR3 length: 12 amino acids.

V and J are TRBV5-1 and TRBJ2-5; the D gene is possibly TRBD1 (6 bases). The length of the CDR3 is 16 residues. Germline V gene sequence: CDR1 SGHRS, CDR2 YFSETQ. The germline V and J ends were trimmed by 4 bases and 4 bases, with 20 bases remaining between them. This CDR3 is CASSQSGSGQRETQYF. In nucleotides, the CDR3 is TGCGCCAGCAGCCAATCAGGCTCAGGACAGAGAGAGACCCAGTACTTC.

Ten or more counts support this clonotype. The gene calls are TRBV29-1 and TRBJ2-5, with 7 bases fitting TRBD2. The junction had 8 bases not matched to a gene; V was cut back by 8 bases and J by 2 bases. This CDR3 spans 13 amino acids. Germline V gene data show CDR1 as SQVTM and CDR2 as ANQGSEA. The chain's CDR3 is CSFRDYRQETQYF. DNA of the CDR3: TGCAGCTTCCGGGACTACCGGCAAGAGACCCAGTACTTC.

A few counts support this clonotype. This chain's CDR3 is CSVEGGQGGSYEQYF. CDR3 nucleotide sequence: TGCAGCGTTGAAGGAGGACAAGGGGGCTCCTACGAGCAGTACTTC. The gene calls are TRBV29-1 and TRBJ2-7, with D perhaps TRBD1 (6 bases). V was cut by 1 base and J by 0 bases, with 13 bases left in between. This CDR3 has 15 residues. Germline CDR1 reads SQVTM; CDR2 reads ANQGSEA.

This clonotype was recorded once. The chain links TRBV10-1 to TRBJ1-5; D gene ambiguous. The CDR3 spans 17 residues. V gave up 8 bases and J gave up 3 bases, with 23 bases separating them. CDR1 WNHNN and CDR2 SYGVQD come from the germline V gene (reference sequence). The chain's CDR3 is CASGSAQSVVYNQPQHF. The DNA of the CDR3 is TGCGCCAGCGGATCCGCACAAAGCGTCGTGTACAATCAGCCCCAGCATTTT.

Regarding this clonotype: A much larger clone lies one base from this, so it may be a read error. The gene calls are TRBV10-3 and TRBJ2-6, with TRBD1 identical over 8 bases. V lost 4 bases to trimming and J lost 0 bases; unmatched junction nucleotides: 26. The CDR3 spans 24 residues. Per germline, CDR1 ENHRY and CDR2 SYGVKD. CDR3 sequence reads: CAISARGQEYVDGSGSSGANVLTF. The CDR3 bases are TGTGCCATCAGTGCTCGGGGACAGGAATATGTCGACGGGTCCGGCAGCTCTGGGGCCAACGTCCTGACTTTC.

This clonotype showed up many times. The chain carries TRBV25-1 and TRBJ2-7; D gene unclear. The CDR3 covers 13 residues. Germline V lookup: CDR1 MGHDK, CDR2 SYGVNS. Trimming left V 2 bases short and J 3 bases short, with 8 bases between. CDR3 DNA sequence: TGTGCCAGCAGTGAACTCGCGAACTACGAGCAGTACTTC. Translation: CASSELANYEQYF.

There are many counts of this clonotype. J is TRBJ1-5 and V is TRBV12-3 or TRBV12-4; 8 nucleotides align to TRBD1. The J segment lost 2 bases and the V segment lost 6 bases, leaving 6 bases of the junction unmatched. The CDR3 length is 15 residues. In DNA, the CDR3 is TGTGCCAGCAGCCCCGGACAGGGTGGCAATCAGCCCCAGCATTTT. Translating gives CASSPGQGGNQPQHF.

This chain connects TRBV7-9 to TRBJ1-2; 7 nucleotides match TRBD1. The CDR3 extends over 18 amino acids. Trimming took 5 bases from V and 3 from J; bases not matched to a gene: 18. Per germline, CDR1 SEHNR and CDR2 FQNEAQ (reference sequence). The CDR3 region has the DNA TGTGCCAGCAGCCGAGAGTATCGCCGACAGGGACGGGACTATGGCTACACCTTC. Protein sequence: CASSREYRRQGRDYGYTF. Full variable domain (rest looked up from reference TRBV7-9 and TRBJ1-2): DTGVSQNPRHKITKRGQNVTFRCDPISEHNRLYWYRQTLGQGPEFLTYFQNEAQLEKSRLLSDRFSAERPKGSFSTLEIQRTEQGDSAMYLCASSREYRRQGRDYGYTFGSGTRLTVV.

This chain links TRBV7-2 with TRBJ1-5; D is possibly TRBD1 (5 bases). Trimming shortened V by 1 base and J by 0 bases, and 25 bases separated the two germline ends. Germline CDR1 reads SGHTA; CDR2 reads FQGNSA. The CDR3 runs 21 residues. The CDR3 sequence: CASSLDRQFETLNYSNQPQHF. CDR3 nucleotide sequence: TGTGCCAGCAGCTTAGACCGACAGTTTGAGACCCTAAATTATAGCAATCAGCCCCAGCATTTT.

J is TRBJ1-5 and V is TRBV24-1; D remains unclear. Trimming shortened V by 2 bases and J by 4 bases, and 11 bases separated the two germline ends. The germline V gene encodes CDR1 KGHDR and CDR2 SFDVKD. CDR3 length: 15 amino acids. The DNA of the CDR3 is TGTGCCACCAGTGATTCGTTGAATTGGAATCAGCCCCAGCATTTT. As protein: CATSDSLNWNQPQHF.

A few counts support this clonotype. This chain connects TRBV7-2 to TRBJ1-5; TRBD1 aligns across 7 bases. In germline, CDR1 is SGHTA, CDR2 FQGNSA. This CDR3 has 15 amino acids. With V trimmed by 5 bases and J by 4 bases, 8 bases remained unmatched. The chain's CDR3 is CASSVWTGSNQPQHF. CDR3 coding DNA: TGTGCCAGCAGCGTATGGACAGGTTCTAATCAGCCCCAGCATTTT.

Regarding this clonotype: A much bigger clone sits one base away, suggesting this may be a read error. Because the CDR3 is missing its conserved closing phenylalanine or tryptophan, this is likely a read error. This rearrangement joins TRBV12-3 or TRBV12-4 to TRBJ1-2, with 8 bases that match TRBD1. The V segment lost 4 bases and the J segment 6 bases; nucleotides outside the gene matches: 7. The CDR3 consists of 14 residues. CDR3 nucleotide sequence: TGTGCCAGCAGTTCAGGGGGCGTCGTGGATGGCTACACCCTC. This codes for CASSSGGVVDGYTL.

On this clonotype itself: The missing conserved phenylalanine or tryptophan at the end of this CDR3 makes a read error likely. The V and J genes are TRBV6-2 or TRBV6-3 and TRBJ1-1, with 7 bases that match TRBD1. V lost 5 bases, J lost 7 bases, and 7 bases stayed unmatched. Germline CDR1 reads MNHEY; CDR2 reads SVGEGT. CDR3 length equals 13 residues. CDR3 DNA: TGTGCCAGCAGTACATCTGACAGGGTTGAAGCTTTCTCT. It translates to CASSTSDRVEAFS.

The chain links TRBV4-3 to TRBJ2-5; 9 bases are a match to TRBD1. The junction had 10 bases not matched to a gene; V was cut back by 2 bases and J by 6 bases. The CDR3 extends over 16 amino acids. Germline-derived CDR1 and CDR2 are LGHNA and YSLEER. This chain's CDR3 is CASSQLDRGWGKTQYF. The CDR3 nucleotides are TGCGCCAGCAGCCAACTGGACAGGGGATGGGGGAAGACCCAGTACTTC.